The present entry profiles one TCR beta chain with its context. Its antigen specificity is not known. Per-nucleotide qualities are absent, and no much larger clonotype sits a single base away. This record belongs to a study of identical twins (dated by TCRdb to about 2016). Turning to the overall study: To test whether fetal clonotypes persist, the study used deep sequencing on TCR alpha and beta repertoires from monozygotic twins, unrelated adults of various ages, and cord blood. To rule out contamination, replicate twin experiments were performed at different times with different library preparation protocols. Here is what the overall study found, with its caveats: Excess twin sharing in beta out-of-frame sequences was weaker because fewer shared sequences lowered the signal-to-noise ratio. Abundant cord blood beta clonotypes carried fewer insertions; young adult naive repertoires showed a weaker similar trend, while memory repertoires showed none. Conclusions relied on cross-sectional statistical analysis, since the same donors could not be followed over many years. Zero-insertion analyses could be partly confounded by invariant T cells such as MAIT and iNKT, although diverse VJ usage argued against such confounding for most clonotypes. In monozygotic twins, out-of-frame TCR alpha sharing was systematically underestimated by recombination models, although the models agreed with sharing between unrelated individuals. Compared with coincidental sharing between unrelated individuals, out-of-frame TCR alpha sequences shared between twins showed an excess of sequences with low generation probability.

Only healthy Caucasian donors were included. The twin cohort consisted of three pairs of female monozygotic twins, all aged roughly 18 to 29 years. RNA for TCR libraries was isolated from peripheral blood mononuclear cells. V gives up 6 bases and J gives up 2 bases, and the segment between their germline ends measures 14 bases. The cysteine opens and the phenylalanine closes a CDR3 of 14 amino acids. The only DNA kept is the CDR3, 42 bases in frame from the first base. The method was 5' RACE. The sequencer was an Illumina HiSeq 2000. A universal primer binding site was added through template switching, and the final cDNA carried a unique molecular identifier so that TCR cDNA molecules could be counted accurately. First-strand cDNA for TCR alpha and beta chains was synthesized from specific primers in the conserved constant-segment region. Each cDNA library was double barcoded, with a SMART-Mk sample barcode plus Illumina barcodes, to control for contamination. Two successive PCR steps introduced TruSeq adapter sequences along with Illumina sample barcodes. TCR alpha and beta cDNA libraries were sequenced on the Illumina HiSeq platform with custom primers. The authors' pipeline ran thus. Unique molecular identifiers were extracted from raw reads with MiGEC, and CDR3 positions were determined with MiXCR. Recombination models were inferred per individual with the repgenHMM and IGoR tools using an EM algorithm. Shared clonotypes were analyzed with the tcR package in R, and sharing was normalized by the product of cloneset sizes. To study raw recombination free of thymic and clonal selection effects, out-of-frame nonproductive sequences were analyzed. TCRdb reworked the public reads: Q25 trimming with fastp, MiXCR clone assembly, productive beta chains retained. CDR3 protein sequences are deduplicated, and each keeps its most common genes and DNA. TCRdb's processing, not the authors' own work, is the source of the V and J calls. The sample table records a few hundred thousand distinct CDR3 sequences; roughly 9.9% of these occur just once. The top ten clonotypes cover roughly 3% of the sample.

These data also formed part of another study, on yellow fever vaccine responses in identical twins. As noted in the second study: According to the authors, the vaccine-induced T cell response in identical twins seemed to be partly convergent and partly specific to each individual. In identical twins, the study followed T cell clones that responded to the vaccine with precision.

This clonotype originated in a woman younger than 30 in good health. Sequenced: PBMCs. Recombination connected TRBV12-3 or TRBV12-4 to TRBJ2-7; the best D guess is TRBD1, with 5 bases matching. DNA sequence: TGTGCCAGCAGCTCAACAGGTTTCACCTACGAGCAGTACTTC. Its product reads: CASSSTGFTYEQYF.